This T cell receptor beta chain derives from a study of cytomegalovirus exposure and HLA in healthy donors. The PCR had 60 Vbeta and 13 Jbeta primers. TCRdb keeps only in-frame clones here, not all; method: immunoSEQ multiplex PCR. The data contain 150,000 or so clones, over 60% of them singletons. Of note for this clone: Its antigen is currently unknown.

Notes on the study in general: In vitro confirmation showed a few CMV-associated chains to be CMV antigen specific.

The receptor was derived from a male donor in good health and CMV-seronegative. Sequencing used PBMCs.

The CDR3: CASSYQGSSYNSPLHF. CDR3 coding DNA: TGTGCCAGCAGTTACCAGGGGAGCTCCTATAATTCACCCCTCCACTTT. The V call is TRBV6-5, the J call TRBJ1-6, with a possible D match to TRBD1 (6 bases). In germline, CDR1 is MNHEY, CDR2 SVGAGI. Between the trimmed V and J ends, which lost 2 bases and 0 bases, there was a span of 8 bases. There are 16 residues in the CDR3.